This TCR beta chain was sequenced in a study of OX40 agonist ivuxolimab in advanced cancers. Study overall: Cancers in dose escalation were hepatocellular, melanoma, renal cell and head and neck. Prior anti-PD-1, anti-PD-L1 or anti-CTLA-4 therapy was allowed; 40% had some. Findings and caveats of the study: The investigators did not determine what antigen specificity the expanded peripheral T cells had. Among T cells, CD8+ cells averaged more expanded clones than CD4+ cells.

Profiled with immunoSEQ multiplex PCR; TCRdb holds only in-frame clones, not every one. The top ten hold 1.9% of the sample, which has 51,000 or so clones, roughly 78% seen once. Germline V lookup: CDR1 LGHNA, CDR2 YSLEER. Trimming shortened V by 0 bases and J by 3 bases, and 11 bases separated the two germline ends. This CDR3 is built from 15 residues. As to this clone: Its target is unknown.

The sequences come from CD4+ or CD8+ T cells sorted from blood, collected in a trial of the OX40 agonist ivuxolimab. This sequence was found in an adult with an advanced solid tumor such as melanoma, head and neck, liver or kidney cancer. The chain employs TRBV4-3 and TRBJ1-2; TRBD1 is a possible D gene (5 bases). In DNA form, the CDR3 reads TGCGCCAGCAGCCAAGACTCGACAGCCTACTATGGCTACACCTTC. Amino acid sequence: CASSQDSTAYYGYTF.